A selection of T cell receptor beta chains follows, all from one sample in a study of regulatory and conventional T cells in RAG deficiency. Sequencing used immunoSEQ multiplex PCR; TCRdb keeps in-frame clones, though not all of them. The data contain around 31,000 clones, 75% to 90% of them seen just once; the ten biggest clones take up approximately 5.4%. The sample was also linked to a second study, of regulatory T cells.

The sequenced sample consisted of CD8+ T cells sorted from blood. The receptors come from a human donor in good health. CDR3s include the opening cysteine and the closing phenylalanine or tryptophan.

cdr3_length v_call cdr3_aa
17 TRBV7-9 CASSINRALTSTDTQYF
13 TRBV6-5 CASSVPGSNGYTF
13 TRBV5-6 CASSLAGANVLTF
11 TRBV30 CAWKKNTEAFF
14 TRBV7-3 CASSQGGKADTQYF
15 TRBV28 CASSDVRTGVKEQFF
16 TRBV29-1 CSVEGSEDGAIYEQYF
11 TRBV6-5 CASRAGTGEFF
12 TRBV4-2 CASSSTGNEQFF
15 TRBV6-6 CASSYSRGGNQPQHF
14 TRBV6-5 CASSYSTETYGYTF
15 TRBV27 CASGVTGLYTGELFF
15 TRBV5-4 CASSLGTGASSPLHF
14 TRBV18 CASSPEDYNYGYTF
11 TRBV9 CASSAGHEQYF
12 TRBV5-5 CASSSVNTEAFF
12 TRBV29-1 CSVTPDEVGYTF
16 TRBV28 CASSSETSGGNNEQFF
14 TRBV5-6 CASSSRQGNQPQHF
14 TRBV5-1 CASSFRGTGTEAFF
12 TRBV27 CASVSGAREQYF
13 TRBV11-2 CASISGGDNEQFF
15 TRBV27 CASSPGGSYNSPLHF
13 TRBV9 CASSGQGKGEQYF
15 TRBV6-5 CASSYSASGSYEQYF
14 TRBV7-2 CASSLFRVEYEQYF
12 TRBV13 CASSLGEGRYTF
15 TRBV4-2 CASSQDKKGSYEQYF
18 TRBV7-8 CASSLGGSGGPLGGELFF
13 TRBV19 CASSLNRNTEAFF
12 TRBV5-1 CASSREGRGYTF
15 TRBV19 CASSISTGVNQPQHF
16 TRBV10-2 CASSVPDVREQETQYF
13 TRBV27 CARGRGRAGGYTF
14 TRBV7-9 CASSVRGGAHEQYF
16 TRBV13 CASSTRTSGRSYEQYF
14 TRBV29-1 CSPWGERLNYEQYF
13 TRBV11-2 CATGLAGGLEQYF
12 TRBV28 CASSRAPYEQYF
15 TRBV2 CASTEGPEGSYEQYF
15 TRBV4-2 CASSQGVAGGYEQYF
12 TRBV6-6 CASRGLLYEQYF
15 TRBV6-1 CASTSGQAKMSEQYF
11 TRBV9 CASSSFAGYTF
13 TRBV28 CASSADMNTEAFF
14 TRBV7-8 CASSLAGTVYEQYF
14 TRBV19 CASTPSGSDGELFF
18 TRBV27 CASSLVWGTFGGANEQFF
15 TRBV19 CASSISGVWGNTIYF
16 TRBV7-9 CASSSAKRGGQYEQYF